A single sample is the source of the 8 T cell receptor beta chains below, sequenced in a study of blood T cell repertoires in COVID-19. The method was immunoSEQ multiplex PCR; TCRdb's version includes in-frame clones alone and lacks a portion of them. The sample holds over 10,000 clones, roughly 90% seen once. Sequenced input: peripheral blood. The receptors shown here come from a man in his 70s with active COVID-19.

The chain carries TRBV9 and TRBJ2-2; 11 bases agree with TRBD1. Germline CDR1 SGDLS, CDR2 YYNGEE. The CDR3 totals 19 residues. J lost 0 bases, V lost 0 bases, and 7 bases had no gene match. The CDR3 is CASSVAPDRGRANTGELFF. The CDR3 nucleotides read TGTGCCAGCAGCGTAGCCCCGGACAGGGGGCGGGCGAACACCGGGGAGCTGTTTTTT. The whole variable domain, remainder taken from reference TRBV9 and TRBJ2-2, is DSGVTQTPKHLITATGQRVTLRCSPRSGDLSVYWYQQSLDQGLQFLIQYYNGEERAKGNILERFSAQQFPDLHSELNLSSLELGDSALYFCASSVAPDRGRANTGELFFGEGSRLTVL.

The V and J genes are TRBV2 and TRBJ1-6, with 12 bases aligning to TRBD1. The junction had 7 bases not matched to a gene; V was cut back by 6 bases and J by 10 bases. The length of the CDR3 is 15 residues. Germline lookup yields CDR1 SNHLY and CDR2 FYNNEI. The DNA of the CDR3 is TGTGCCAGCAGACGACCGGGGACAGGGGGCTCACCCCTCCACTTT. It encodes CASRRPGTGGSPLHF.

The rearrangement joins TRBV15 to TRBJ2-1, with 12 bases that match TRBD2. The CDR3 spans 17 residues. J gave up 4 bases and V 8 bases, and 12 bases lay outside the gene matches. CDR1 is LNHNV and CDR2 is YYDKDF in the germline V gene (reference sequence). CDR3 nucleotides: TGTGCCACCGCCCCGGGACTAGCGGGTGGACTGTACAATGAGCAGTTCTTC. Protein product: CATAPGLAGGLYNEQFF.

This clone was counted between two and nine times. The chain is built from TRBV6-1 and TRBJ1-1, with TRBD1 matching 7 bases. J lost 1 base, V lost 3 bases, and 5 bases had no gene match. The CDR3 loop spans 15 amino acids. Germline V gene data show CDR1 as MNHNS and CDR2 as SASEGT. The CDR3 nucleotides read TGTGCCAGCAGTGATCTCTGGACAGGGAACACTGAAGCTTTCTTT. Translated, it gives CASSDLWTGNTEAFF.

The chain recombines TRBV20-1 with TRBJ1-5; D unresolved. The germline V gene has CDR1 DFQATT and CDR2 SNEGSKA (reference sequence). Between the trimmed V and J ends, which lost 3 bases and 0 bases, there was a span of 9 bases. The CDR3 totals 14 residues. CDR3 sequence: CSASAPGSNQPQHF. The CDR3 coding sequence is TGCAGTGCTAGTGCACCGGGTAGCAATCAGCCCCAGCATTTT.

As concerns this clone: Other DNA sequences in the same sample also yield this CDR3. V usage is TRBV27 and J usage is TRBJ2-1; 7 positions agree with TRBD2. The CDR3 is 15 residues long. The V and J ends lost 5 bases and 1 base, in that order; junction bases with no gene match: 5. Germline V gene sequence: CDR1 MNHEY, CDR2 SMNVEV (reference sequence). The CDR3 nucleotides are TGTGCCAGCAGTCCACCCGGGGGGTCCTACAATGAGCAGTTCTTC. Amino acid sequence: CASSPPGGSYNEQFF.

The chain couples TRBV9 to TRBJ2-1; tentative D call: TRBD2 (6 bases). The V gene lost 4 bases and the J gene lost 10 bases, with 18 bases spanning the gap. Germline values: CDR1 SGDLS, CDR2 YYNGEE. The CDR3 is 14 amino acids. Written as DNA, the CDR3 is TGTGCCAGCAGCCCGCGCCTTGGACGGGAGGAGCAGTTCTTC. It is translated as CASSPRLGREEQFF.

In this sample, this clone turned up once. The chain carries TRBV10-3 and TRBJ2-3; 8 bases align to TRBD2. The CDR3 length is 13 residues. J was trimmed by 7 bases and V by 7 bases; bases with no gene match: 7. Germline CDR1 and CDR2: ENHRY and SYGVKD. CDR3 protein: CAITNSGVNTQYF. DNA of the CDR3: TGTGCCATCACAAATAGCGGGGTAAATACGCAGTATTTT.